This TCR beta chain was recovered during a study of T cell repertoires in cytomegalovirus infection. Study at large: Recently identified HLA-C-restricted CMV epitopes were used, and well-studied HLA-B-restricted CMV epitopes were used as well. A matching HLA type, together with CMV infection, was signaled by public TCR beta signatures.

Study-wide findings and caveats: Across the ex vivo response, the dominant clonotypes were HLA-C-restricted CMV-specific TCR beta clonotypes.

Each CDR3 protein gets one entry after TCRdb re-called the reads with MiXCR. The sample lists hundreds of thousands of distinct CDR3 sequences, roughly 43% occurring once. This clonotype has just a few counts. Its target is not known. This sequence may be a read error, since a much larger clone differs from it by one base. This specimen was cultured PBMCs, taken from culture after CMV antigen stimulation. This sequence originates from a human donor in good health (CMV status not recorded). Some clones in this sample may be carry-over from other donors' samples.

DNA of the CDR3: TGTGCCACCAGCCGGGACAGGAACACTGAAGCTTTCTTT. This translates into CATSRDRNTEAFF. V is TRBV15 and J is TRBJ1-1, with TRBD1 matching over 7 bases. Germline CDR1 is LNHNV and CDR2 is YYDKDF (reference sequence). The CDR3 is 13 amino acids. V was pared by 5 bases and J by 1 base, with 1 base of the junction left unmatched.